A selection of T cell receptor beta chains follows, all from one sample in a study of T cells in localized non-small cell lung cancer. This table comes from immunoSEQ multiplex PCR, and its TCRdb copy is limited to in-frame clones, with some not included. The table shows nearly 1,500 clones, with 19% occurring only once. The input for sequencing was lung tumor tissue, taken before any cancer treatment. These receptors were collected from a woman aged 40 to 75 with stage I lung adenocarcinoma. CDR3s leave out the opening cysteine and the closing phenylalanine or tryptophan.

TRBJ2-6,15,TRBV30,AWRYLQAATGANVLT
TRBJ1-1,11,TRBV9,ASSVGQGRPAF
TRBJ2-7,13,TRBV11-3,ASSPYLRVSNEQY
TRBJ2-5,12,TRBV6-8,ASSGSYRQETQY
TRBJ1-3,17,TRBV23-1,ASSQLRANRGFCGNTIY
TRBJ2-2,14,TRBV11-3,ASSPRTGHGAGELF
TRBJ2-7,13,TRBV6-8,AISGTGTGSDEQY
TRBJ2-5,10,TRBV28,ASSRGRETQY
TRBJ1-5,12,TRBV30,AWSLIGLNQPQH
TRBJ2-5,13,TRBV4-1,ASSQEVLARETQY
TRBJ2-7,15,TRBV11-3,ASSLNRGQGRDYEQY